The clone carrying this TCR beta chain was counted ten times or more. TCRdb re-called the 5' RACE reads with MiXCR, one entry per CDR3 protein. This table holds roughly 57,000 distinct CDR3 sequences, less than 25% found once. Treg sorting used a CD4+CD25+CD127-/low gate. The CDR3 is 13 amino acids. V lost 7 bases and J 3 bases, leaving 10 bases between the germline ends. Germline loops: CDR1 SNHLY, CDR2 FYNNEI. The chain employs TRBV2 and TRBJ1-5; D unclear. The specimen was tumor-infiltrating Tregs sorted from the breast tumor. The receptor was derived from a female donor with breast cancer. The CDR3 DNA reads TGTGCCAGCAACTTAGATTCCAATCAGCCCCAGCATTTT. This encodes CASNLDSNQPQHF.